This TCR beta chain appears in the sequencing data of a study of blood T cell repertoires in COVID-19. Study overall: The samples span acute and convalescent COVID-19 from the United States, Italy and Spain. In each case, the material was cDNA or gDNA derived from T cells, B-cell-depleted T cells, or PBMCs.

Germline V lookup: CDR1 SGHVS, CDR2 FNYEAQ. The ends lost 1 base at V and 5 bases at J; junction bases unmatched: 5. CDR3 size: 15 residues. The authors' processing: Reference gene primer amplification gave estimated nucleated cell counts. Sequenced by immunoSEQ multiplex PCR; TCRdb stores in-frame clones only, minus some. D and trimming were read from the DNA, whereas the V and J calls and clone size are those reported in that table. The sample includes fewer than 650,000 clones, approximately 88% of them seen just once. Sequenced input: peripheral blood. The chain joins TRBV7-6 to TRBJ1-1; 9 bases are shared with TRBD1. The sequence derives from a woman between 45 and 60 years old with COVID-19, enrolled during active disease. CDR3: CASSLDGQGRTEAFF. In nucleotides, the CDR3 is TGTGCCAGCAGCTTAGATGGACAGGGGAGAACTGAAGCTTTCTTT.